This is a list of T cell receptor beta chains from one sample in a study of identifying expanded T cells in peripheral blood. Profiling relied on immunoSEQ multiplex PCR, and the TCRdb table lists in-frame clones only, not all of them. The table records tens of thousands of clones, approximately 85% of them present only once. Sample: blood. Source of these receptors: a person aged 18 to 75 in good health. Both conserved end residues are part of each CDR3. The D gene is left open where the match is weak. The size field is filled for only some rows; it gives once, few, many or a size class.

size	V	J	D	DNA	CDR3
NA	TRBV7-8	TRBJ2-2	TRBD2	TGTGCCAGCAGATACCGGCGGGGCGGGAGGGCCGCGAACACCGGGGAGCTGTTTTTT	CASRYRRGGRAANTGELFF
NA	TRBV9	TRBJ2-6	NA	TGTGCCAGCAGCGCTCGAACTCTAGCCTCTGGGGCCAACGTCCTGACTTTC	CASSARTLASGANVLTF
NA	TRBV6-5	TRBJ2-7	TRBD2	TGTGCCAGCAGTACTCGGACTAGGGGCCACGAGCAGTACTTC	CASSTRTRGHEQYF
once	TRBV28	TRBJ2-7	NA	TGTGCCAGCAGCCCTCCCGGGACCCAATCCCACTACGAGCAGTACTTC	CASSPPGTQSHYEQYF
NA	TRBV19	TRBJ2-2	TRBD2	TGTGCCAGTAGTCCTATTAGCGGGAGAGACACCGGGGAGCTGTTTTTT	CASSPISGRDTGELFF
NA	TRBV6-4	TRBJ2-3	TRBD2	TGTGCCAGCAGTGAGACTAGCGGGAACACAGATACGCAGTATTTT	CASSETSGNTDTQYF
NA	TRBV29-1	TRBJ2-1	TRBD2	TGCAGCGCAATTGGGCTAGCGGGAGCTGGTGAGCAGTTCTTC	CSAIGLAGAGEQFF
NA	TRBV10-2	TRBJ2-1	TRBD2	TGCGCCAGCACCAAGACTAGCGGGAGGCTGGGGGATGAGCAGTTCTTC	CASTKTSGRLGDEQFF
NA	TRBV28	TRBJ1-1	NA	TGTGCCAGCAGTTTCCCGGGGGCGGCTTTCTTT	CASSFPGAAFF
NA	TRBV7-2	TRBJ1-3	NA	TGTGCCAGCAGCCCGACAAACTCTGGAAACACCATATATTTT	CASSPTNSGNTIYF
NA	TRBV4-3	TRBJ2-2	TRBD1	TGCGCCAGCAGCCAACTTACAGGGGGCGAGAACACCGGGGAGCTGTTTTTT	CASSQLTGGENTGELFF
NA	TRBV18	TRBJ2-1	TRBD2	TGTGCCAGCTCAATTTACGGGACTAGCGGGATTTACAATGAGCAGTTCTTC	CASSIYGTSGIYNEQFF
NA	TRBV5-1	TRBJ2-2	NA	TGCGCCAGCACCCACGCTAGGGGGATGCGACGGAACACCGGGGAGCTGTTTTTT	CASTHARGMRRNTGELFF
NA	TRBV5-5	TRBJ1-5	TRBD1	TGTGCCAGCAGCTTGGAGGGACAGGTAGGGCAGCCCCAGCATTTT	CASSLEGQVGQPQHF
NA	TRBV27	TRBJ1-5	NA	TGTGCCAGCAGTCAAATCGCACAGGGTCCCCAGCATTTT	CASSQIAQGPQHF
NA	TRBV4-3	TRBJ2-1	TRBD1	TGCGCCAGCAGCCAACGGACAGGGGGAGTGGGAAATGAGCAGTTCTTC	CASSQRTGGVGNEQFF
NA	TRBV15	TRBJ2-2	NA	TGTGCCACCAGCACCACCCGAATACAAGCAGGGTTTGGTAGAAGGACCGGGGAGCTGTTTTTT	CATSTTRIQAGFGRRTGELFF
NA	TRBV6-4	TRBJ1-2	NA	TGTGCCAGCAGTGACAGATTTGGCTACACCTTC	CASSDRFGYTF
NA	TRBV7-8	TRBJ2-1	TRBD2	TGTGCCAGCAGCTTAACACTAGCGGGAAACAATGAGCAGTTCTTC	CASSLTLAGNNEQFF
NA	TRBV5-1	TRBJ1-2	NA	TGCGCCAGCAGCTTGGGGGGCGGGGAATATGGCTACACCTTC	CASSLGGGEYGYTF
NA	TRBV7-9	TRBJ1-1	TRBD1	TGTGCCAGCAGCGTCCGTATCCGGGACAGGGAGAACACTGAAGCTTTCTTT	CASSVRIRDRENTEAFF
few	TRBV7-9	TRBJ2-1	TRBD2	TGTGCCAGCAGCTCAGCGGGAGAGGGACTCAATGAGCAGTTCTTC	CASSSAGEGLNEQFF
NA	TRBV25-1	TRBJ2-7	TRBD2	TGTGCCAGCAGCTGGACTAGCGGGAGGTACGAGCAGTACTTC	CASSWTSGRYEQYF
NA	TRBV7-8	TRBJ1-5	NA	TGTGCCAGCAGTAGGGAGGGGAGCAATCAGCCCCAGCATTTT	CASSREGSNQPQHF
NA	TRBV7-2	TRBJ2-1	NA	TGTGCCAGCAGCTTAGATATAAGCGGGTACAATGAGCAGTTCTTC	CASSLDISGYNEQFF
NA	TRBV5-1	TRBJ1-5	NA	TGCGCCAGCAGCCTCCAGGGTCACCTCAATCAGCCCCAGCATTTT	CASSLQGHLNQPQHF
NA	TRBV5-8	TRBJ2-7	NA	TGTGCCAGCAGCTTACGGGGGACCTACGAGCAGTACTTC	CASSLRGTYEQYF
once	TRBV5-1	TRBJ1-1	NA	TGCGCCAGCAGTACTGGAGGGACTGAAGCTTTCTTT	CASSTGGTEAFF
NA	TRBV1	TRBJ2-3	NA	TGCACCAGCAGAAAAACCACAGGGGATAGTAGCACAGATACGCAGTATTTT	CTSRKTTGDSSTDTQYF
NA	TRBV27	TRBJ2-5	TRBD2	TGTGCCAGCAGAAGACCTAGCGGGAGTGGAGGGGAGACCCAGTACTTC	CASRRPSGSGGETQYF
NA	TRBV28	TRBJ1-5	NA	TGTGCCAGCAGAACTGGACAATCTAGCAATCAGCCCCAGCATTTT	CASRTGQSSNQPQHF
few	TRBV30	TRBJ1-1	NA	TGTGCCTGGACTAGGGGAGGGAACACTGAAGCTTTCTTT	CAWTRGGNTEAFF